This TCR beta chain derives from a study of CD8 T cells in ankylosing spondylitis. Overall study results and limits: A TCR beta motif made of 7 to 9 highly homologous variants seemed typical of ankylosing spondylitis blood. Matched ankylosing spondylitis synovial fluid reportedly showed significant enrichment of disease-linked clones.

In this sample, this clonotype turned up once. Its matching antigen is unknown. A much more abundant neighbour one base away suggests this may be a read error. This CDR3 is 13 amino acids long. Trimming took off 4 bases at V and 2 bases at J, with 10 bases between the two ends. The V gene's germline CDR1 is DFQATT and CDR2 SNEGSKA (reference sequence). TCRdb reanalysed the 5' RACE reads using MiXCR and keeps one entry per CDR3 protein. The table shows 250,000 to 400,000 distinct CDR3 sequences, with roughly 10% occurring only once. The specimen was blood, either unsorted or a sorted T cell fraction (not recorded which). The chain is built from TRBV20-1 and TRBJ2-3; TRBD2 is a possible D gene (5 bases). This clonotype was obtained from a female donor with ankylosing spondylitis or in good health (not recorded which). The DNA of the CDR3 is TGCAGTGCTATACGGGATAACACAGATACGCAGTATTTT. Protein sequence: CSAIRDNTDTQYF.